A selection of T cell receptor beta chains follows, all from one sample in a study of cytomegalovirus exposure and HLA in healthy donors. Assay used: immunoSEQ multiplex PCR; TCRdb lists only in-frame clones, some missing. The table includes about 140,000 clones, roughly 74% detected once. What was sequenced was PBMCs. These receptors were obtained from a woman aged 18 to 35 in good health and CMV-seropositive. The CDR3 runs from the conserved cysteine through the conserved F or W. D genes are given only for firm matches. The size entry is marked missing in some rows and otherwise reads once, few, many or a size class.

D gene	V gene	clone size	J gene	CDR3 protein	CDR3 DNA
TRBD1	TRBV5-6	once	TRBJ1-2	CASSLPGGNYGYTF	TGTGCCAGCAGCTTGCCAGGGGGGAACTATGGCTACACCTTC
.	TRBV6-5	few	TRBJ1-5	CASSEQGSQPQHF	TGTGCCAGCAGTGAGCAGGGGAGTCAGCCCCAGCATTTT
.	TRBV19	.	TRBJ1-1	CASHPLPGTEAFF	TGTGCCAGTCACCCACTTCCCGGGACTGAAGCTTTCTTT
TRBD2	TRBV4-3	.	TRBJ2-1	CASSLEGLANNEQFF	TGCGCCAGCAGCCTCGAAGGACTAGCGAACAATGAGCAGTTCTTC
.	TRBV5-8	.	TRBJ2-2	CASSGGRTSGDTGELFF	TGTGCCAGCAGCGGCGGTCGGACATCTGGGGACACCGGGGAGCTGTTTTTT
.	TRBV9	once	TRBJ1-4	CASSVGGGGPGEKLFF	TGTGCCAGCAGCGTAGGAGGGGGGGGACCCGGGGAAAAACTGTTTTTT
.	TRBV6-1	.	TRBJ1-2	CASSLAGDGYTF	TGTGCCAGCAGTTTAGCAGGGGATGGCTACACCTTC
.	TRBV28	.	TRBJ1-6	CASRAGGGSGSPLHF	TGTGCCAGCAGGGCGGGAGGGGGGTCGGGGTCACCCCTCCACTTT
.	TRBV9	once	TRBJ1-2	CASSANQGTYGYTF	TGTGCCAGCAGCGCTAACCAGGGGACCTATGGCTACACCTTC
.	TRBV21-1	.	TRBJ1-6	CASSKDRGRDSPLHF	TGTGCCAGCAGCAAAGATCGGGGGAGGGATTCACCCCTCCACTTT
TRBD1	TRBV28	few	TRBJ2-5	CASSRDRVIETQYF	TGTGCCAGCAGTCGTGACAGGGTGATTGAGACCCAGTACTTC
.	TRBV6-6	.	TRBJ2-5	CASSYSILETQYF	TGTGCCAGCAGTTACTCGATACTAGAGACCCAGTACTTC
TRBD2	TRBV19	.	TRBJ2-2	CASSITRGGSGTGELFF	TGTGCCAGTAGTATCACCCGGGGGGGGTCGGGCACCGGGGAGCTGTTTTTT
.	TRBV4-1	.	TRBJ1-2	CASSQDVADPPVYGYTF	TGCGCCAGCAGCCAAGACGTGGCGGATCCACCCGTCTATGGCTACACCTTC
.	TRBV6-1	few	TRBJ2-3	CASSEGGRSTDTQYF	TGTGCCAGCAGTGAAGGGGGCAGAAGCACAGATACGCAGTATTTT
TRBD1	TRBV7-2	.	TRBJ2-6	CASSAGTGGDVLTF	TGTGCCAGCAGCGCCGGGACAGGGGGCGACGTCCTGACTTTC
.	TRBV30	.	TRBJ1-1	CAWSVESKTEAFF	TGTGCCTGGAGTGTAGAAAGCAAAACTGAAGCTTTCTTT
.	TRBV2	few	TRBJ1-3	CASKTSDRSGNTIYF	TGTGCCAGCAAAACCTCGGACAGATCAGGAAACACCATATATTTT
TRBD1	TRBV6-5	.	TRBJ1-1	CASSYSSGTGLTEAFF	TGTGCCAGCAGTTACTCTTCCGGGACAGGGTTGACTGAAGCTTTCTTT
.	TRBV28	.	TRBJ1-5	CASTGPTRNQPQHF	TGTGCCAGCACCGGACCTACTAGGAATCAGCCCCAGCATTTT
TRBD1	TRBV27	.	TRBJ1-2	CASSLSPAGGNYGYTF	TGTGCCAGCAGTTTATCGCCCGCAGGGGGCAACTATGGCTACACCTTC
.	TRBV6-5	few	TRBJ1-2	CASSYSPTATYTF	TGTGCCAGCAGTTACTCCCCCACAGCAACCTACACCTTC